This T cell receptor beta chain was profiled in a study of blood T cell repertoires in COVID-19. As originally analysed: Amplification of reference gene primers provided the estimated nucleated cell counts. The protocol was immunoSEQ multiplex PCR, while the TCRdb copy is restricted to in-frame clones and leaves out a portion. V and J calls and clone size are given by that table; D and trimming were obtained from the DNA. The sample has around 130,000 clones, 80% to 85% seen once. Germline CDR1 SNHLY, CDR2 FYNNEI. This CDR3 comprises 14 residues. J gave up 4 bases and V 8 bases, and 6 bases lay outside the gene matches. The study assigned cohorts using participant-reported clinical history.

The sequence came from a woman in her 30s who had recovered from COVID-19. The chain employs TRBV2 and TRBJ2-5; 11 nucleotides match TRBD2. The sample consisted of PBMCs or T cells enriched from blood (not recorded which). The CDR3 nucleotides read TGTGCCAGCGGGGGACTAGCGGAATCAGAGACCCAGTACTTC. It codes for CASGGLAESETQYF.